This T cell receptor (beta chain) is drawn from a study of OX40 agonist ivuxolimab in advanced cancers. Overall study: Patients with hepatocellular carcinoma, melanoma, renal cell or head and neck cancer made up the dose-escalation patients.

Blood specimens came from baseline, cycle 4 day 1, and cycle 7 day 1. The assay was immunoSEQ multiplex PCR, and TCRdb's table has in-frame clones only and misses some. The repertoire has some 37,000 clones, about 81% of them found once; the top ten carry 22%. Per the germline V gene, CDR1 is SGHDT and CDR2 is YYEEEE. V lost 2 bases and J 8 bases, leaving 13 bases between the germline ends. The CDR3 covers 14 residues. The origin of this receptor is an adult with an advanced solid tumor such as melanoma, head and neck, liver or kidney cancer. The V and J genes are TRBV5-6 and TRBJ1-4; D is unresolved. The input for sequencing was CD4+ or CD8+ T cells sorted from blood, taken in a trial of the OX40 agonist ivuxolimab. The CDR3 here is CASSFQRVGEKLFF. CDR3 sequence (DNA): TGTGCCAGCAGCTTCCAAAGGGTGGGAGAAAAACTGTTTTTT. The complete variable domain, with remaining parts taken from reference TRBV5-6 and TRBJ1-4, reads DAGVTQSPTHLIKTRGQQVTLRCSPKSGHDTVSWYQQALGQGPQFIFQYYEEEERQRGNFPDRFSGHQFPNYSSELNVNALLLGDSALYLCASSFQRVGEKLFFGSGTQLSVL.